Sequencing of this TCR beta chain was carried out in a study of Ad26.COV2.S vaccination and SARS-CoV-2 variants. Study-level results: For non-spike TCRs, breadth in vaccine recipients resembled that in placebo recipients.

This clone was seen just once. The antigen is unknown. The germline V gene has CDR1 MNHEY and CDR2 SVGAGI. V was clipped by 4 bases and J by 4 bases; unmatched bases: 5. The CDR3 runs to 15 residues. Treatment given: approximately 18 received Ad26.COV2.S at low or high dose, single or two shots; roughly 5 received placebo; per-sample allocation not given. Specimens were obtained on day 63 following the first vaccine or placebo injection. The donor's status was that of an adult aged 18-55 years in Boston. The administered vaccine (an Ad26 vector) expressed Wuhan-strain SARS-CoV-2 spike. The repertoire was sequenced with immunoSEQ multiplex PCR; TCRdb's copy has only in-frame clones and lacks some. The profile shows about 350,000 clones, around nine tenths of them singletons.

The clonotype comes from a person aged 18-60 years who received the Ad26.COV2.S COVID-19 vaccine or a placebo. The specimen was peripheral blood, collected in a trial of Ad26.COV2.S vaccine versus placebo. This chain uses TRBV6-5 with TRBJ1-1, with 11 nucleotides matching TRBD1. The CDR3 nucleotides read TGTGCCAGCAGTTCGTCCGGGACAGGGGGCACTGAAGCTTTCTTT. This encodes CASSSSGTGGTEAFF.